Included here is one TCR beta chain sequence, with context. The antigen is undetermined. One end of the junction is discordant with germline, which a read error may explain. There are 13 residues in the CDR3. Germline assignment: CDR1 SGDLS and CDR2 YYNGEE. The data stem from a study of blood T cells in healthy people across ages. Study results and limitations: A roughly linear fall in TCR beta diversity per million T cells was seen with increasing age.

A second about 7 to 12 cycle PCR used barcoded and J-beta primers. Using its own MiXCR run on the 5' RACE reads, TCRdb lists one record per CDR3 protein. The table has roughly 1.7 million distinct CDR3 sequences, 34% seen once. The sample taken for sequencing was blood. This rearrangement joins TRBV9 to TRBJ1-3, with D hard to call. This receptor was identified in a woman aged 30 to 39 in good health. Here the CDR3 reads CASSVEGRNTIYF. CDR3 nucleotides: TGTGCTAGCAGCGTAGAGGGAAGGAACACCATATATTTT.